One sample yielded the 28 T cell receptor beta chains listed below, sequenced in a study of T cells in Graves' hyperthyroidism and ophthalmopathy. Amplified TCR beta CDR3 regions derived from RNA transcripts. First-round RT-PCR of the TCR CDR3 relied on the HTBI primer set. In TCRdb, the multiplex PCR reads were re-called with MiXCR into one record per CDR3 protein. Found here are about 540,000 distinct CDR3 sequences, roughly 46% of them singletons; the top ten hold roughly 8.2%. The sequenced sample was peripheral blood or thyroid tissue (not recorded which). The receptors derive from a woman younger than 35 with Graves' hyperthyroidism.

In its sample, this clonotype was seen a few times. The chain has TRBV10-3 and TRBJ2-1; no firm D call. V was pared by 7 bases and J by 0 bases, with 16 bases between. The CDR3 runs 16 residues. Germline V gene sequence: CDR1 ENHRY, CDR2 SYGVKD. The CDR3 sequence: CAINAGANGSYNEQFF. The CDR3 bases are TGTGCCATCAATGCTGGCGCCAACGGCTCCTACAATGAGCAGTTCTTC.

In this sample, this clonotype turned up many times. The V and J genes are TRBV18 and TRBJ1-1, with D hard to call. The V end lost 1 base, the J end lost 2 bases, and 11 bases lay between the germline ends. The CDR3 spans 15 residues. CDR1 KGHSH and CDR2 LQKENI come from the germline V gene. The CDR3 DNA reads TGTGCCAGCTCACCACAATTGGACGCTAACACTGAAGCTTTCTTT. It yields the protein CASSPQLDANTEAFF. The variable domain in full, with the rest retrieved from reference TRBV18 and TRBJ1-1, is NAGVMQNPRHLVRRRGQEARLRCSPMKGHSHVYWYRQLPEEGLKFMVYLQKENIIDESGMPKERFSAEFPKEGPSILRIQQVVRGDSAAYFCASSPQLDANTEAFFGQGTRLTVV.

This clonotype was seen ten or more times. The V call is TRBV7-9, the J call TRBJ1-1; 7 bases fit TRBD1. The germline V gene has CDR1 SEHNR and CDR2 FQNEAQ (reference sequence). J lost 9 bases, V lost 5 bases, and 6 bases had no gene match. The CDR3 length is 12 residues. CDR3 DNA: TGTGCCAGCAGCCATAACAGGGGACAAGCTTTCTTT. Translation gives CASSHNRGQAFF.

This chain connects TRBV7-8 to TRBJ2-5; TRBD2 matches 10 bases. CDR1 and CDR2 from the germline V gene are SGHVS and FQNEAQ. V lost 1 base, J lost 5 bases, and 4 bases stayed unmatched. The CDR3 has 15 amino acids. DNA for the CDR3: TGTGCCAGCAGCTTAGACGGGACTAGCGTCGAGACCCAGTACTTC. Translated: CASSLDGTSVETQYF.

This clonotype appeared a few times. DNA for the CDR3: TGTGCCAGCAGCGTAGTCGCGGGAGTGGTAGATACGCAGTATTTT. This codes for CASSVVAGVVDTQYF. J is TRBJ2-3 and V is TRBV9; 7 bases are a match to TRBD2. The germline V gene encodes CDR1 SGDLS and CDR2 YYNGEE. The CDR3 contains 15 residues. V was clipped by 0 bases and J by 5 bases; unmatched bases: 6.

The chain combines TRBV20-1 with TRBJ2-2; 7 nucleotides line up with TRBD1. CDR1 is DFQATT and CDR2 is SNEGSKA in the germline V gene (reference sequence). V was pared by 1 base and J by 9 bases, with 5 bases of the junction left unmatched. This CDR3 contains 13 residues. CDR3: CSARVERGRELFF. CDR3 DNA: TGCAGTGCTAGAGTAGAGAGGGGGCGGGAGCTGTTTTTT.

On this clonotype itself: One base away lies a much larger clone, so this may be a sequencing read error. This sequence joins TRBV7-9 and TRBJ2-7; D gene unclear. Germline lookup yields CDR1 SEHNR and CDR2 FQNEAQ (reference sequence). V was shortened by 0 bases and J by 5 bases, with 11 bases between the two germline ends. This CDR3 is 14 amino acids long. The CDR3 reads CASSLAKSSDEQYF. The CDR3, as DNA: TGTGCCAGCAGCTTAGCCAAATCCAGCGACGAGCAGTACTTC. Complete variable domain (other parts from reference TRBV7-9 and TRBJ2-7): DTGVSQNPRHKITKRGQNVTFRCDPISEHNRLYWYRQTLGQGPEFLTYFQNEAQLEKSRLLSDRFSAERPKGSFSTLEIQRTEQGDSAMYLCASSLAKSSDEQYFGPGTRLTVT.

The chain combines TRBV29-1 with TRBJ2-6, with D perhaps TRBD2 (6 bases). The CDR3 totals 14 residues. Germline values: CDR1 SQVTM, CDR2 ANQGSEA. Trimming took 8 bases from V and 1 from J, leaving 12 bases between them. The CDR3 nucleotides are TGCAGCCCCCGGCGGGAATCTGGGGCCAACGTCCTGACTTTC. Translation gives CSPRRESGANVLTF.

The table lists this clonotype with many counts. The chain combines TRBV2 with TRBJ2-7, with TRBD2 as a possible D gene (6 bases). The germline CDR1 and CDR2 sequences are SNHLY and FYNNEI. This CDR3 is built from 15 residues. Trimming shortened V by 1 base and J by 6 bases, and 16 bases separated the two germline ends. CDR3 DNA: TGTGCCAGCAGTGAAGGGTCAGGACTAACAAGCGAGCAGTACTTC. Protein sequence: CASSEGSGLTSEQYF. The full variable domain, with the rest looked up from reference TRBV2 and TRBJ2-7, is EPEVTQTPSHQVTQMGQEVILRCVPISNHLYFYWYRQILGQKVEFLVSFYNNEISEKSEIFDDQFSVERPDGSNFTLKIRSTKLEDSAMYFCASSEGSGLTSEQYFGPGTRLTVT.

This clonotype was recorded many times. The V call is TRBV19, the J call TRBJ2-2, with D possibly being TRBD1 (6 bases). Germline V gene data show CDR1 as LNHDA and CDR2 as SQIVND (reference sequence). V gave up 4 bases and J gave up 4 bases, with 7 bases separating them. The CDR3 loop spans 13 amino acids. The DNA for the CDR3 is TGTGCCAGTAGTAAACAGGGCACCGGGGAGCTGTTTTTT. The encoded protein is CASSKQGTGELFF. Drawing the rest from reference TRBV19 and TRBJ2-2, the complete variable domain is DGGITQSPKYLFRKEGQNVTLSCEQNLNHDAMYWYRQDPGQGLRLIYYSQIVNDFQKGDIAEGYSVSREKKESFPLTVTSAQKNPTAFYLCASSKQGTGELFFGEGSRLTVL.

V usage is TRBV7-9 and J usage is TRBJ2-5; 9 bases agree with TRBD1. Per the germline V gene, CDR1 is SEHNR and CDR2 is FQNEAQ (reference sequence). The CDR3 runs 14 residues. The V and J ends lost 8 bases and 9 bases, in that order; junction bases with no gene match: 13. The CDR3: CASGQGTTGQPQYF. In nucleotides, the CDR3 is TGTGCCAGCGGACAGGGGACGACAGGACAGCCCCAGTACTTC.

This clonotype was found a few times. This chain uses TRBV19 with TRBJ2-2; D gene unclear. CDR3 length: 14 amino acids. V lost 2 bases, J lost 3 bases, and 7 bases lay in between. Germline CDR1 is LNHDA and CDR2 is SQIVND (reference sequence). CDR3 loop: CASSILQHTGELFF. The CDR3 DNA follows: TGTGCCAGTAGTATATTACAGCACACCGGGGAGCTGTTTTTT.

This clonotype was seen ten or more times. In DNA form, the CDR3 reads TGTGCCAGCAGCCGGGACACGAACACTGAAGCTTTCTTT. Amino acid sequence: CASSRDTNTEAFF. The chain joins TRBV5-6 to TRBJ1-1, with a weak D call TRBD1 (6 bases). Between the trimmed V and J ends, which lost 4 bases and 1 base, there was a span of 8 bases. Per germline, CDR1 SGHDT and CDR2 YYEEEE. CDR3 size: 13 residues.

There are many counts of this clonotype. This chain connects TRBV6-6 to TRBJ2-7; unclear D gene. This CDR3 has 14 amino acids. V lost 2 bases and J 1 base, leaving 9 bases between the germline ends. The germline gives CDR1 MNHNY, CDR2 SVGAGI (reference sequence). CDR3 bases: TGTGCCAGCAGTTACGAGCGACGGTCCTACGAGCAGTACTTC. Encoded protein: CASSYERRSYEQYF.

This clonotype showed up just a few times. V is TRBV27 and J is TRBJ1-1, with 8 bases aligning to TRBD1. V shed 1 base and J 4 bases; nucleotides not matched to a gene: 8. Germline CDR1 is MNHEY and CDR2 is SMNVEV (reference sequence). There are 16 residues in the CDR3. The chain's CDR3 is CASSLLHQGAGTEAFF. CDR3 DNA: TGTGCCAGCAGTTTATTGCATCAGGGGGCAGGCACTGAAGCTTTCTTT.

Comment on this clonotype: This could be a read error, since a much larger clone is one nucleotide away. The genes are TRBV18 and TRBJ2-6, with TRBD1 matching over 7 bases. The length of the CDR3 is 15 residues. Germline loops: CDR1 KGHSH, CDR2 LQKENI. The CDR3 sequence is CASPPGQAGANVLTF. CDR3 nucleotides: TGTGCCAGCCCACCAGGACAGGCTGGGGCCAACGTCCTGACTTTC.

This rearrangement joins TRBV7-8 to TRBJ2-2, with a weak D call TRBD1 (7 bases). Germline CDR1 SGHVS, CDR2 FQNEAQ. Deletions cut 4 bases from V and 8 bases from J, with 17 bases between. This CDR3 is 15 amino acids long. CDR3 DNA: TGTGCCAGCAGCTCCAGGAGGGGGCTAACAGGGGAGCTGTTTTTT. This codes for CASSSRRGLTGELFF.

The V call is TRBV29-1, the J call TRBJ2-1; no definite D call. The CDR3 loop spans 13 amino acids. Per germline, CDR1 SQVTM and CDR2 ANQGSEA. V lost 5 bases and J 4 bases, leaving 12 bases between the germline ends. The CDR3 DNA reads TGCAGCGTTACTACTTCCGAATACAATGAGCAGTTCTTC. The encoded protein is CSVTTSEYNEQFF.

This clonotype was recorded many times. The rearrangement joins TRBV6-5 to TRBJ1-5; unclear D gene. The CDR3 has 14 residues. Germline lookup yields CDR1 MNHEY and CDR2 SVGAGI. Trimming shortened V by 7 bases and J by 3 bases, and 13 bases separated the two germline ends. CDR3 DNA sequence: TGTGCCAGCAAGCTGAGGGCAGTCAATCAGCCCCAGCATTTT. Amino acid sequence: CASKLRAVNQPQHF.

The table lists this clonotype with many counts. The V gene is TRBV20-1, the J gene TRBJ1-5, with 12 bases matching TRBD1. CDR3 size: 18 residues. Germline V CDR1 and CDR2: DFQATT, SNEGSKA (reference sequence). J was trimmed by 2 bases and V by 1 base; bases with no gene match: 9. The CDR3 sequence: CSARAGTGGDPGNQPQHF. The CDR3 region has the DNA TGCAGTGCTAGAGCCGGGACAGGGGGCGATCCTGGCAATCAGCCCCAGCATTTT.

At least ten counts were recorded for this clonotype. CDR3 region: CASSSDRPETQYF. DNA of the CDR3: TGTGCCAGCAGCTCCGACAGACCAGAGACCCAGTACTTC. The chain recombines TRBV7-2 with TRBJ2-5; TRBD1 might be the D (5 bases). Trimming shortened V by 4 bases and J by 4 bases, and 10 bases separated the two germline ends. Germline CDR1 is SGHTA and CDR2 is FQGNSA. The CDR3 totals 13 residues. Complete variable domain (other parts from reference TRBV7-2 and TRBJ2-5): GAGVSQSPSNKVTEKGKDVELRCDPISGHTALYWYRQSLGQGLEFLIYFQGNSAPDKSGLPSDRFSAERTGGSVSTLTIQRTQQEDSAVYLCASSSDRPETQYFGPGTRLLVL.

This chain links TRBV29-1 with TRBJ2-7; 8 positions agree with TRBD1. Germline-derived CDR1 and CDR2 are SQVTM and ANQGSEA. The V segment lost 4 bases and the J segment 9 bases; nucleotides outside the gene matches: 11. The length of the CDR3 is 13 residues. The CDR3 nucleotides are TGCAGCGTTGTTCCGCAGGGGGCCCTGGGGCAGTACTTC. Protein: CSVVPQGALGQYF.

The rearrangement joins TRBV15 to TRBJ2-7; 7 nucleotides match TRBD1. V was clipped by 1 base and J by 3 bases; unmatched bases: 3. Germline CDR1 LNHNV, CDR2 YYDKDF (reference sequence). This CDR3 is 14 amino acids long. In nucleotides, the CDR3 is TGTGCCACCAGCAGAGGGACAGGAGACTACGAGCAGTACTTC. Amino acids: CATSRGTGDYEQYF.

A single count supports this clonotype. The DNA for the CDR3 is TGTGCCAGCAGTCCCGGGACAGGGGGCCATTCACCCCTCCACTTT. It yields the protein CASSPGTGGHSPLHF. The chain couples TRBV12-3 or TRBV12-4 to TRBJ1-6; 12 nucleotides match TRBD1. The CDR3 runs 15 residues. Trimming took 5 bases from V and 8 from J; bases not matched to a gene: 4.

Points on this clonotype: The conserved phenylalanine or tryptophan normally closing the CDR3 is absent here, so this likely arose from a read error. The DNA is left out, because the CDR3 cannot be placed on it with certainty; the CDR3 is given as TCRdb lists it. The rearrangement joins TRBV12-3 or TRBV12-4 to TRBJ2-5. The CDR3 region is 10 residues in length, termini included. CDR3: CASSLLTPGG.

The V gene is TRBV2, the J gene TRBJ1-2; D is unclear. This CDR3 spans 11 amino acids. Germline CDR1 reads SNHLY; CDR2 reads FYNNEI. Trimming shortened V by 6 bases and J by 8 bases, and 10 bases separated the two germline ends. Here the CDR3 reads CASSVWLGYTF. The CDR3 DNA is TGTGCCAGCAGCGTGTGGCTCGGCTACACCTTC.

This clonotype was observed once. The chain uses TRBV20-1 and TRBJ2-1; D not resolved. The germline gives CDR1 DFQATT, CDR2 SNEGSKA (reference sequence). CDR3 length: 12 amino acids. The V end was cut by 6 bases, the J end by 7 bases, with 13 bases between. CDR3: CSAHRGDNEQFF. The DNA for the CDR3 is TGCAGTGCGCACCGTGGTGATAATGAGCAGTTCTTC.

The chain carries TRBV14 and TRBJ2-6; D not certain. CDR3 length: 11 residues. Looked up from germline, CDR1 is SGHDN and CDR2 is FVKESK. V was shortened by 2 bases and J by 15 bases, with 8 bases between the two germline ends. The CDR3 DNA follows: TGTGCCAGCAGCCAACTTGAGGACCTGACTTTC. Protein: CASSQLEDLTF.